This TCR beta chain was identified in a study of T cell changes during pregnancy in multiple sclerosis (dated by TCRdb to about 2019). Notes on the research overall: Changes in the T cell repertoire over the course of pregnancy were examined in this study in women with multiple sclerosis.

Libraries were made using the immunoSEQ multiplex PCR assay. TCRdb provides this immuneACCESS table in a form limited to in-frame rearrangements. Some clones are lacking; in checked studies, under half of them reflect an unresolved V gene, and why the rest are absent is not known. For this sample the table gives 70,000 to 90,000 clones, of which 90% to 95% were detected only once. The ten most abundant clones make up about 0.8% of the sample. The CDR3 starts with the cysteine, ends with the phenylalanine, and has 13 residues. Solely the CDR3 DNA is kept, with 39 bases framed from the first base. Based on the germline V gene, the CDR1 and CDR2 sequences are MNHEY and SVGAGI. The V end gives up 6 bases and the J end 5 bases, leaving 2 bases in the junction not matched to a gene. With regard to this clone: Its target antigen remains unknown. The input lacks base qualities; no much larger clone sits a single base away.

The V and J genes are TRBV6-5 and TRBJ2-2, with TRBD1 matching 8 junction bases. This clonotype was sampled from a female donor in good health, enrolled as a control in a pregnancy study. The input for sequencing was peripheral blood, taken in the second trimester of pregnancy. The bases are TGTGCCAGCAGACGGACAGGGACCGGGGAGCTGTTTTTT. It encodes CASRRTGTGELFF.